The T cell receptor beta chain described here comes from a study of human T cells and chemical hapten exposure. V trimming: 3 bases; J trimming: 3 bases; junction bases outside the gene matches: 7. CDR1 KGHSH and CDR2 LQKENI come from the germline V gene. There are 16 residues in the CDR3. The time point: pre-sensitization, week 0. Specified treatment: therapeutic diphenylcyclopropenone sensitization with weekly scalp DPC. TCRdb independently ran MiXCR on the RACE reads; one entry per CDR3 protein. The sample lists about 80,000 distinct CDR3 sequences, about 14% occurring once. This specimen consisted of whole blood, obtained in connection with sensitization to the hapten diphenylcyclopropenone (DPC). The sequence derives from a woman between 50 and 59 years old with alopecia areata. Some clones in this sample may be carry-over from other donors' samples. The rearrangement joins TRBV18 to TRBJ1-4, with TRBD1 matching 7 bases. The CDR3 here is CASSPWSGGPNEKLFF. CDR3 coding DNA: TGTGCCAGCTCACCCTGGTCAGGGGGGCCTAATGAAAAACTGTTTTTT.